This T cell receptor beta chain was sequenced during a study of blood T cell repertoires in COVID-19. The germline V gene has CDR1 MDHEN and CDR2 SYDVKM. The CDR3 runs to 16 residues. The V and J ends lost 2 bases and 7 bases, in that order; junction bases with no gene match: 11. Per the original data handling: The assay estimated nucleated cells by amplifying reference gene primers. Assay: immunoSEQ multiplex PCR; the TCRdb copy retains only in-frame clones and omits some. That table supplies the V and J calls and clone size; D and trimming were determined from the DNA. Seen here are 150,000 to 180,000 clones, around 85% observed once, and the top ten hold under 2.5%.

Specimen: peripheral blood. The chain is built from TRBV28 and TRBJ1-5, with 7 nucleotides matching TRBD1. The receptor was isolated from a woman between 65 and 79 years old with acute or convalescent COVID-19. The CDR3 here is CASSLSSGGRRQPQHF. CDR3 nucleotides: TGTGCCAGCAGTTTAAGTTCAGGGGGTAGGAGGCAGCCCCAGCATTTT. Filled out from reference TRBV28 and TRBJ1-5, the complete variable domain reads DVKVTQSSRYLVKRTGEKVFLECVQDMDHENMFWYRQDPGLGLRLIYFSYDVKMKEKGDIPEGYSVSREKKERFSLILESASTNQTSMYLCASSLSSGGRRQPQHFGDGTRLSIL.